The clone carrying this T cell receptor beta chain has a handful of counts. The antigen is undetermined. Researchers used 5'RACE with constant-segment primers to make TCR alpha and TCR beta cDNA libraries that carry sample barcodes and UMIs. Using its own MiXCR run on the 5' RACE reads, TCRdb lists one record per CDR3 protein. The sample has 50,000 or so distinct CDR3 sequences, 9% to 15% seen once; the top ten hold approximately 24%. The V gene lost 4 bases and the J gene lost 11 bases, with 9 bases spanning the gap. CDR1 SGHRS and CDR2 YFSETQ come from the germline V gene. The CDR3 is made up of 10 amino acids. This record belongs to a study of T-cell memory formation after mild COVID-19. Study-level background: TCR clusters largely stayed donor specific. General study points: CD4/CD8 balance characterized clones contracting day 15 to 85, and CD4+ skew characterized later expanders. Pre-infection memory carried some responding clones, suggesting that cross-reactive memory joined.

Sequencing was carried out using PBMCs or a T cell subset sorted from them (not recorded which). This TCR was recovered from a man between 18 and 29 years old who had mild COVID-19 (a few samples of this study predate the infection). Cell type and time point are not known. This chain connects TRBV5-1 to TRBJ1-1; D ambiguous. Written as DNA, the CDR3 is TGCGCCAGCAGCCACCGCCCGGCTTTCTTT. Protein: CASSHRPAFF.